Listed below are T cell receptor beta chains from one sample, sequenced in a study of cytomegalovirus exposure and HLA in healthy donors. This table comes from immunoSEQ multiplex PCR, and its TCRdb copy is limited to in-frame clones, with some not included. The sample records 150,000 to 200,000 clones, 80% to 90% being singletons. Specimen: PBMCs. The source of these receptors is a girl between 5 and 17 years old in good health and CMV-seropositive. CDR3s include the opening cysteine and the closing phenylalanine or tryptophan. The D gene is left open where the match is weak. Clone size is given for some rows only: seen once, a few or many times, or a class if the clone is expanded.

j_call: TRBJ2-5; d_call: -; clone_size: -; v_call: TRBV2; cdr3_nt: TGTGCCAGCAGTGAAGTAGCCGGCCAAGAGACCCAGTACTTC; cdr3_aa: CASSEVAGQETQYF
j_call: TRBJ2-3; d_call: -; clone_size: -; v_call: TRBV9; cdr3_nt: TGTGCCAGCAGTAGGGGCGGGGGCACAGATACGCAGTATTTT; cdr3_aa: CASSRGGGTDTQYF
j_call: TRBJ1-1; d_call: TRBD1; clone_size: -; v_call: TRBV28; cdr3_nt: TGTGCCAGCAGTTTAAGCAGGGGGACGGCTTTCTTT; cdr3_aa: CASSLSRGTAFF
j_call: TRBJ2-7; d_call: -; clone_size: few; v_call: TRBV7-9; cdr3_nt: TGTGCCAGCAGCCTGACAGGTATGGGGCCCTACGAGCAGTACTTC; cdr3_aa: CASSLTGMGPYEQYF
j_call: TRBJ1-5; d_call: -; clone_size: -; v_call: TRBV27; cdr3_nt: TGTGCCAGCAGTCCCATTGCGGGGGTAAGAAGCAATCAGCCCCAGCATTTT; cdr3_aa: CASSPIAGVRSNQPQHF
j_call: TRBJ1-1; d_call: -; clone_size: -; v_call: TRBV18; cdr3_nt: TGTGCCAGCTCACCCGGGACTCAAAGCGCTGAAGCTTTCTTT; cdr3_aa: CASSPGTQSAEAFF
j_call: TRBJ1-1; d_call: TRBD1; clone_size: -; v_call: TRBV7-2; cdr3_nt: TGTGCCAGCAGCTTCACAGGGGCTTTTGAAGCTTTCTTT; cdr3_aa: CASSFTGAFEAFF
j_call: TRBJ1-6; d_call: TRBD1; clone_size: -; v_call: TRBV9; cdr3_nt: TGTGCCAGCAGCCCAGGACAGGGGTCCTATAATTCACCCCTCCACTTT; cdr3_aa: CASSPGQGSYNSPLHF
j_call: TRBJ1-1; d_call: -; clone_size: -; v_call: TRBV29-1; cdr3_nt: TGCAGCGTACGAATGGAGGGCCCGGAAGCTTTCTTT; cdr3_aa: CSVRMEGPEAFF
j_call: TRBJ2-1; d_call: -; clone_size: -; v_call: TRBV15; cdr3_nt: TGTGCCACCAGCAGACCTAGCAATGAGCAGTTCTTC; cdr3_aa: CATSRPSNEQFF
j_call: TRBJ2-6; d_call: -; clone_size: -; v_call: TRBV7-9; cdr3_nt: TGTGCCAGCAGCTCGGGGGCCAACGTCCTGACTTTC; cdr3_aa: CASSSGANVLTF
j_call: TRBJ2-1; d_call: -; clone_size: few; v_call: TRBV5-6; cdr3_nt: TGTGCCAGCAGCTTGTTAGGGGTCAATGAGCAGTTCTTC; cdr3_aa: CASSLLGVNEQFF
j_call: TRBJ2-1; d_call: -; clone_size: -; v_call: TRBV9; cdr3_nt: TGTGCCAGCAGCGTAGCTCGGGGTAGCTATTACAATGAGCAGTTCTTC; cdr3_aa: CASSVARGSYYNEQFF
j_call: TRBJ2-3; d_call: TRBD2; clone_size: -; v_call: TRBV19; cdr3_nt: TGTGCCAGTAGTGAAACTAGCGGGGGGCTCACAGATACGCAGTATTTT; cdr3_aa: CASSETSGGLTDTQYF
j_call: TRBJ1-1; d_call: TRBD1; clone_size: -; v_call: TRBV5-1; cdr3_nt: TGCGCCAGCAGCCGAATTGGGACAGCGAACACTGAAGCTTTCTTT; cdr3_aa: CASSRIGTANTEAFF
j_call: TRBJ2-3; d_call: -; clone_size: -; v_call: TRBV7-2; cdr3_nt: TGTGCCAGCAGCTTAGAAGCGAGTACAGATACGCAGTATTTT; cdr3_aa: CASSLEASTDTQYF
j_call: TRBJ2-1; d_call: TRBD2; clone_size: -; v_call: TRBV7-3; cdr3_nt: TGTGCCAGCAGCTCCGACCTACGGGGGGGGGTCCAGTTCTTC; cdr3_aa: CASSSDLRGGVQFF
j_call: TRBJ1-5; d_call: -; clone_size: -; v_call: TRBV15; cdr3_nt: TGTGCCACCAGCAGTCCGATCTCTACAGGCTCATATAGCAATCAGCCCCAGCATTTT; cdr3_aa: CATSSPISTGSYSNQPQHF
j_call: TRBJ1-3; d_call: -; clone_size: -; v_call: TRBV28; cdr3_nt: TGTGCCAGCAGTTTGGACCCGGGGGACGGAAACACCATATATTTT; cdr3_aa: CASSLDPGDGNTIYF
j_call: TRBJ2-3; d_call: TRBD1; clone_size: -; v_call: TRBV5-1; cdr3_nt: TGCGCCAGCTGGACAGGGGGCAGCACAGATACGCAGTATTTT; cdr3_aa: CASWTGGSTDTQYF
j_call: TRBJ1-1; d_call: TRBD1; clone_size: once; v_call: TRBV2; cdr3_nt: TGTGCCAGCAGTGAACGGCAGGGGGGTTTGAACACTGAAGCTTTCTTT; cdr3_aa: CASSERQGGLNTEAFF
j_call: TRBJ1-6; d_call: -; clone_size: -; v_call: TRBV6-6; cdr3_nt: TGTGCCAGCAGTCGTGGGCAGGGGAATTCACCCCTCCACTTT; cdr3_aa: CASSRGQGNSPLHF
j_call: TRBJ2-5; d_call: TRBD2; clone_size: -; v_call: TRBV5-1; cdr3_nt: TGCGCCAGCAGCTTCACCGGACTAGCGGGCGACCAAGAGACCCAGTACTTC; cdr3_aa: CASSFTGLAGDQETQYF
j_call: TRBJ1-1; d_call: -; clone_size: -; v_call: TRBV2; cdr3_nt: TGTGCCAGCAGGGGAACAGGGACTGAAGCTTTCTTT; cdr3_aa: CASRGTGTEAFF
j_call: TRBJ1-2; d_call: TRBD1; clone_size: -; v_call: TRBV5-1; cdr3_nt: TGCGCCAGCAGCTTACAGGGGGCTAACTATGGCTACACCTTC; cdr3_aa: CASSLQGANYGYTF
j_call: TRBJ1-5; d_call: -; clone_size: -; v_call: TRBV5-4; cdr3_nt: TGTGCCAGCAGCTTTCAGGATCAGCCCCAGCATTTT; cdr3_aa: CASSFQDQPQHF
j_call: TRBJ2-1; d_call: -; clone_size: -; v_call: TRBV9; cdr3_nt: TGTGCCAGCAGCGGGGACTTGAAATACAATGAGCAGTTCTTC; cdr3_aa: CASSGDLKYNEQFF
j_call: TRBJ2-7; d_call: TRBD1; clone_size: few; v_call: TRBV5-6; cdr3_nt: TGTGCCAGCAGCTGGGGGACAGGGAGCTCCTACGAGCAGTACTTC; cdr3_aa: CASSWGTGSSYEQYF
j_call: TRBJ2-4; d_call: -; clone_size: -; v_call: TRBV10-1; cdr3_nt: TGCGCCAGCAGTGAGGGAGGCGGCGCCAACTTAATAGCCAAAAACATTCAGTACTTC; cdr3_aa: CASSEGGGANLIAKNIQYF
j_call: TRBJ2-1; d_call: -; clone_size: -; v_call: TRBV5-4; cdr3_nt: TGTGCCAGCAGCTTTTCAACAGGCATCCGTGAGCAGTTCTTC; cdr3_aa: CASSFSTGIREQFF
j_call: TRBJ2-1; d_call: -; clone_size: few; v_call: TRBV9; cdr3_nt: TGTGCCAGCAGCCCGGACTCATACAATGAGCAGTTCTTC; cdr3_aa: CASSPDSYNEQFF
j_call: TRBJ2-5; d_call: TRBD2; clone_size: -; v_call: TRBV9; cdr3_nt: TGTGCCAGCAGCAGGCGTTGGGGGGGGGAGACCCAGTACTTC; cdr3_aa: CASSRRWGGETQYF
j_call: TRBJ2-3; d_call: -; clone_size: -; v_call: TRBV10-2; cdr3_nt: TGCGCCAGCAGGGCTCAAGGGGGGGGGAGCACAGATACGCAGTATTTT; cdr3_aa: CASRAQGGGSTDTQYF
j_call: TRBJ2-7; d_call: TRBD1; clone_size: -; v_call: TRBV27; cdr3_nt: TGTGCCAGCAGTCCGGGACAGGGCCCCTACGAGCAGTACTTC; cdr3_aa: CASSPGQGPYEQYF
j_call: TRBJ1-6; d_call: -; clone_size: -; v_call: TRBV6-1; cdr3_nt: TGTGCCAGCAGTGAAGAGGCAGGTACCTCACCCCTCCACTTT; cdr3_aa: CASSEEAGTSPLHF
j_call: TRBJ1-1; d_call: -; clone_size: -; v_call: TRBV19; cdr3_nt: TGTGCCAGTACACTAGCGAACACTGAAGCTTTCTTT; cdr3_aa: CASTLANTEAFF
j_call: TRBJ2-5; d_call: TRBD1; clone_size: -; v_call: TRBV10-1; cdr3_nt: TGCGCCAGCAGTGCACGAGGGGGCCGGGAGACCCAGTACTTC; cdr3_aa: CASSARGGRETQYF
j_call: TRBJ1-2; d_call: -; clone_size: -; v_call: TRBV19; cdr3_nt: TGTGCCAGTAGTCGGGACACCTTAAACTATGGCTACACCTTC; cdr3_aa: CASSRDTLNYGYTF
j_call: TRBJ1-1; d_call: TRBD1; clone_size: -; v_call: TRBV2; cdr3_nt: TGTGCCAGCACCCTGGACAGGGGGTGGAACACTGAAGCTTTCTTT; cdr3_aa: CASTLDRGWNTEAFF
j_call: TRBJ1-2; d_call: -; clone_size: -; v_call: TRBV18; cdr3_nt: TGTGCCAGCTCCGGGACTCTCAGTGGCTACACCTTC; cdr3_aa: CASSGTLSGYTF